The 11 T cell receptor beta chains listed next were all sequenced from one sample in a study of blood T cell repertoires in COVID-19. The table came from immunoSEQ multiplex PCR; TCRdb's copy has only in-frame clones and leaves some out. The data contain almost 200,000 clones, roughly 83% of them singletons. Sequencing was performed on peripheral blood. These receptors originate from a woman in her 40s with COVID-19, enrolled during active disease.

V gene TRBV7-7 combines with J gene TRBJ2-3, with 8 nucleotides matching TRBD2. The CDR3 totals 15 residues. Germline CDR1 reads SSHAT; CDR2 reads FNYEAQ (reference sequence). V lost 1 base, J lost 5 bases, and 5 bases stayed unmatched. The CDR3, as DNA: TGTGCCAGCAGCTTAGTCGGGGGGGCGGGAGATACGCAGTATTTT. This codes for CASSLVGGAGDTQYF.

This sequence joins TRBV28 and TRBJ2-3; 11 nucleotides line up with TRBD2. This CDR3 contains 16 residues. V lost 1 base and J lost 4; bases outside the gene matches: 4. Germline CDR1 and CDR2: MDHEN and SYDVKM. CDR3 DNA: TGTGCCAGCAGTTTATCGCCTAGCGGGAGGTCAGATACGCAGTATTTT. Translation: CASSLSPSGRSDTQYF. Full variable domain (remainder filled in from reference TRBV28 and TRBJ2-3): DVKVTQSSRYLVKRTGEKVFLECVQDMDHENMFWYRQDPGLGLRLIYFSYDVKMKEKGDIPEGYSVSREKKERFSLILESASTNQTSMYLCASSLSPSGRSDTQYFGPGTRLTVL.

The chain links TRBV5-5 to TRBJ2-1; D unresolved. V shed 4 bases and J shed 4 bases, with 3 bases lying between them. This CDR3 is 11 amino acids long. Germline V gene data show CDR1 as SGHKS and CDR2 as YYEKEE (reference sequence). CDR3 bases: TGTGCCAGCAGCCCGTACAATGAGCAGTTCTTC. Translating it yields CASSPYNEQFF.

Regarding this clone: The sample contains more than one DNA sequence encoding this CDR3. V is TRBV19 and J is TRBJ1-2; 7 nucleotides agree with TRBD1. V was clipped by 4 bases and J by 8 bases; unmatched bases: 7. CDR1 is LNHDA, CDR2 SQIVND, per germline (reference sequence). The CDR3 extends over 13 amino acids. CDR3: CASSTRQGGGYTF. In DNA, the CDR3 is TGTGCCAGTAGTACGCGACAGGGCGGCGGCTACACCTTC.

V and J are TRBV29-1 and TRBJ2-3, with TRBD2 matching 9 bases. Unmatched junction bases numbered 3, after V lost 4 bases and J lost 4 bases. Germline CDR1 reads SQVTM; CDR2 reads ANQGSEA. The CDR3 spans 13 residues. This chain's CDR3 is CSVGVAGADTQYF. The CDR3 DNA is TGCAGCGTTGGGGTAGCGGGAGCAGATACGCAGTATTTT.

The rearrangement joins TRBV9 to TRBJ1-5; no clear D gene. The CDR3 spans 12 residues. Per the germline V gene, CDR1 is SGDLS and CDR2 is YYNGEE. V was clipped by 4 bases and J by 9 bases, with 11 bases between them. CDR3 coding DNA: TGTGCCAGCAGCCCATCAGGTGGGCCCCAGCATTTT. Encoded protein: CASSPSGGPQHF.

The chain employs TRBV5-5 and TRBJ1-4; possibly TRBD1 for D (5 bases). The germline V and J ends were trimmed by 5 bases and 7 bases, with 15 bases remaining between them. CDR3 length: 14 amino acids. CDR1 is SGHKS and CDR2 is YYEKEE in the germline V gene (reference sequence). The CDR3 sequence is CASRPAAGREKLFF. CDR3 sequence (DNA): TGTGCCAGCAGGCCGGCCGCGGGGCGTGAAAAACTGTTTTTT.

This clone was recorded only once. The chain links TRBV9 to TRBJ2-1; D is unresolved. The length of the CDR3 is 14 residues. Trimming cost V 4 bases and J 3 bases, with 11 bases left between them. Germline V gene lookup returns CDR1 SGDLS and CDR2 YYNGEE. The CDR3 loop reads CASSLSRNYNEQFF. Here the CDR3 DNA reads TGTGCCAGCAGCCTTAGCAGAAACTACAATGAGCAGTTCTTC.

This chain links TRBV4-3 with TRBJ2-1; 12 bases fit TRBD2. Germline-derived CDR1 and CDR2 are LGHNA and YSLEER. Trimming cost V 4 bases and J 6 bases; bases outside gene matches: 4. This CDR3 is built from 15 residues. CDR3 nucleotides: TGCGCCAGCAGCCGGACTAGCGGGGTGAGCAATGAGCAGTTCTTC. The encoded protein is CASSRTSGVSNEQFF.

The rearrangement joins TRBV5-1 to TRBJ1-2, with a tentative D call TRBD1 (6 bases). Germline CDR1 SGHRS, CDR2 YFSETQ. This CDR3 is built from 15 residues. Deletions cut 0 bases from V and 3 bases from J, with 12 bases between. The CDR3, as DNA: TGCGCCAGCAGCTTGGTACAGGGAGGGGACTATGGCTACACCTTC. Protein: CASSLVQGGDYGYTF.

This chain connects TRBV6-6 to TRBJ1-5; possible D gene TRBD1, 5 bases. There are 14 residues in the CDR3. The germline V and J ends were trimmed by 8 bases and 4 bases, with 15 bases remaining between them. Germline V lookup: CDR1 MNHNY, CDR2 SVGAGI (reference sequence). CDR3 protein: CASLQGAGNQPQHF. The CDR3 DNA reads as TGTGCCAGCCTTCAAGGGGCAGGAAATCAGCCCCAGCATTTT.